This T cell receptor beta chain was recovered during a study of T cell changes during pregnancy in multiple sclerosis. Generated by immunoSEQ multiplex PCR, the TCRdb table keeps only in-frame clones and is missing some. The sample lists 42,000 or so clones, almost 95% occurring once. This clone was seen a handful of times. Germline V gene sequence: CDR1 MNHNS, CDR2 SASEGT. V trimming: 11 bases; J trimming: 5 bases; junction bases outside the gene matches: 6. The CDR3 spans 13 residues. The chain links TRBV6-1 to TRBJ1-1, with 12 positions matching TRBD1. The sample in question was CD4+ T cells from peripheral blood mononuclear cells, obtained after pregnancy. The receptor was derived from a female donor with multiple sclerosis, enrolled in a pregnancy study. Written as DNA, the CDR3 is TGTGCCGGGACAGGGGGCCCCTGGACTGAAGCTTTCTTT. Translation: CAGTGGPWTEAFF.